The rows below give T cell receptor beta chains drawn from one sample of a study of T cell clusters in autoimmune cytopenias. TCRdb re-called the multiplex PCR reads and gives one entry per CDR3 protein, without DNA. This table lists 7,000 to 7,500 distinct CDR3 sequences. The data also belong to a second study, concerning T cell repertoires in aging, cancer and after chemotherapy.

Sequencing used peripheral blood. These TCRs come from a human donor in good health. Both conserved end residues are part of each CDR3. Rows give clone size only sometimes, using once, few, many, or a class for an expanded clone.

V: TRBV6-5
size: .
J: TRBJ1-1
CDR3: CASSYSGRTEAFF

V: TRBV27
size: .
J: TRBJ2-3
CDR3: CASSPWTASTDTQYF

V: TRBV6-2/TRBV6-3
size: .
J: TRBJ2-7
CDR3: CASTPFKMADQLYF

V: TRBV7-2
size: .
J: TRBJ2-5
CDR3: CASSLEAEETQYF

V: TRBV12-3/TRBV12-4
size: .
J: TRBJ2-7
CDR3: CASSFITGVGEQYF

V: TRBV6-1
size: .
J: TRBJ1-2
CDR3: CASEVRQGSGYTF

V: TRBV29-1
size: medium-sized
J: TRBJ2-5
CDR3: CSVEPAGKETQYF

V: TRBV5-1
size: .
J: TRBJ1-1
CDR3: CASSLTGFGPNTEAFF

V: TRBV6-5
size: medium-sized
J: TRBJ2-5
CDR3: CASSYAGQARETQYF

V: TRBV5-4
size: .
J: TRBJ2-2
CDR3: CASSLERTSGAAGELFF

V: TRBV5-6
size: .
J: TRBJ2-5
CDR3: CASHKTGLRPQETQYF

V: TRBV6-5
size: .
J: TRBJ2-1
CDR3: CASRATSGRVNEQFF

V: TRBV6-5
size: .
J: TRBJ2-5
CDR3: CASSSGTSGGLGETQYF

V: TRBV29-1
size: medium-sized
J: TRBJ2-3
CDR3: CSVVSGAQPDTQYF

V: TRBV5-5
size: medium-sized
J: TRBJ1-2
CDR3: CASTFDIANYGYTF

V: TRBV6-5
size: medium-sized
J: TRBJ2-5
CDR3: CASSVNGNPPWGETQYF

V: TRBV13
size: .
J: TRBJ2-7
CDR3: CASSLASSQGLAGVSAEQYF

V: TRBV6-5
size: .
J: TRBJ1-2
CDR3: CASINPNYGYTF

V: TRBV28
size: .
J: TRBJ2-1
CDR3: CASSFGFSRNEQFF

V: TRBV6-5
size: medium-sized
J: TRBJ2-2
CDR3: CASNANTGELFF

V: TRBV27
size: .
J: TRBJ2-7
CDR3: CASSPRLGAGGSFPTEQYF

V: TRBV27
size: medium-sized
J: TRBJ2-1
CDR3: CASSFWNRDNEQFF

V: TRBV6-1
size: .
J: TRBJ1-6
CDR3: CASTGLYSPLHF

V: TRBV27
size: .
J: TRBJ1-1
CDR3: CASSDSLILQNTEAFF

V: TRBV6-1
size: .
J: TRBJ1-3
CDR3: CASSEGDREAGNTIYF

V: TRBV29-1
size: medium-sized
J: TRBJ2-7
CDR3: CSVVKGMEQYF